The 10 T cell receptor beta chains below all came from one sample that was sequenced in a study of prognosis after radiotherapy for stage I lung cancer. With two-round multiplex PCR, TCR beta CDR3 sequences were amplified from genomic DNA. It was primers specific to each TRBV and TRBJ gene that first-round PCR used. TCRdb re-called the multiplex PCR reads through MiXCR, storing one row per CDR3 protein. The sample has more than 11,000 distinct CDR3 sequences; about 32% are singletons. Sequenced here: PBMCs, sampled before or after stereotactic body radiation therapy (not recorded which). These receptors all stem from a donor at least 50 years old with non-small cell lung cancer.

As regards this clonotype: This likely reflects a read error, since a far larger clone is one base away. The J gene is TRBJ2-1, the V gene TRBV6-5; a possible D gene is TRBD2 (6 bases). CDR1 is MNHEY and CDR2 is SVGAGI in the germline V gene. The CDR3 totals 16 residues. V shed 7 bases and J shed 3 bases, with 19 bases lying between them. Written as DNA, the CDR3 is TGTGCCAGCATAAGGAAGGGACTTCCCCTCTACAATGAGCAGTTCTTC. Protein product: CASIRKGLPLYNEQFF.

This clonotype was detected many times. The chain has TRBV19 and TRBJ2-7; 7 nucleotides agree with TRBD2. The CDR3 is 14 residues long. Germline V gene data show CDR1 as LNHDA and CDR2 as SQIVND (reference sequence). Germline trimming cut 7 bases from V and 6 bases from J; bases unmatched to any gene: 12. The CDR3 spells CASNPGGSNVEQYF. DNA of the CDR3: TGTGCCAGTAATCCCGGCGGGAGCAATGTCGAGCAGTACTTC.

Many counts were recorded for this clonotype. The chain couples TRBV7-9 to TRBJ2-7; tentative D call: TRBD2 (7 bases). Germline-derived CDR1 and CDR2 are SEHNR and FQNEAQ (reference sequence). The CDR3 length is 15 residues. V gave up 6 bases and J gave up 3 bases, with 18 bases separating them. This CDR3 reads CASRPWEGENYEQYF. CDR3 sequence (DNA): TGTGCCAGCAGACCTTGGGAGGGGGAGAACTACGAGCAGTACTTC.

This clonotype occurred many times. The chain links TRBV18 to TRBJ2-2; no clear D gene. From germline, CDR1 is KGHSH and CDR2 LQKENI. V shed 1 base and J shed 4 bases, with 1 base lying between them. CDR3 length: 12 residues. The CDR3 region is CASSPLTGELFF. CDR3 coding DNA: TGTGCCAGCTCACCACTCACCGGGGAGCTGTTTTTT.

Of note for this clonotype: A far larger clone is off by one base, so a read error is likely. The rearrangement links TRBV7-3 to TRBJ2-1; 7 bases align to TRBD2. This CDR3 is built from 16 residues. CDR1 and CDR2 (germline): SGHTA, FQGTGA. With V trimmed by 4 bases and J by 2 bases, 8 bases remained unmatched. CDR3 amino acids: CASSSPWSGAYNEQFF. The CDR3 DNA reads TGTGCCAGCAGCTCCCCATGGAGCGGGGCCTACAATGAGCAGTTCTTC. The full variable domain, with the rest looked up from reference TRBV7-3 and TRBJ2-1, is GAGVSQTPSNKVTEKGKYVELRCDPISGHTALYWYRQSLGQGPEFLIYFQGTGAADDSGLPNDRFFAVRPEGSVSTLKIQRTERGDSAVYLCASSSPWSGAYNEQFFGPGTRLTVL.

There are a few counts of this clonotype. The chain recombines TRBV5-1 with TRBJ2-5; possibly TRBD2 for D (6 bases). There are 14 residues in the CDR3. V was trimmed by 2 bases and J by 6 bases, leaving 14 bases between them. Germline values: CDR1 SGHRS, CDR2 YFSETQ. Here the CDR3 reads CASSFDLAIQTQYF. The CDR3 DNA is TGCGCCAGCAGCTTTGACCTAGCGATCCAGACCCAGTACTTC.

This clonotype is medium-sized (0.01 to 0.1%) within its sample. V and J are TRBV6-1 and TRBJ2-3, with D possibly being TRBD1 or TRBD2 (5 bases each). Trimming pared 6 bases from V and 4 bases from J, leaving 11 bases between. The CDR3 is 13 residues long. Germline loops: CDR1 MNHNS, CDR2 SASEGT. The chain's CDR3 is CASSRGLSDTQYF. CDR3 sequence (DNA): TGTGCCAGCAGCCGGGGCCTCTCAGATACGCAGTATTTT.

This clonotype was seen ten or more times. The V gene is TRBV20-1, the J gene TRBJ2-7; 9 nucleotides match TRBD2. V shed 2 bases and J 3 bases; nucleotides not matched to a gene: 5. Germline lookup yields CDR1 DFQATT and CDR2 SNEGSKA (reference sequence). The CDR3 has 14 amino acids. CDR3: CSARSWTSVYEQYF. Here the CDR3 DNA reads TGCAGTGCTAGAAGTTGGACTAGCGTCTACGAGCAGTACTTC.

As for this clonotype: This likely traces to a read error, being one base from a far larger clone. The CDR3, as DNA: TGTGCCACCAGTGACCGGACAGGGGGACGCAATGAGCAGTTATTC. This gives the protein CATSDRTGGRNEQLF. V is TRBV28 and J is TRBJ2-1; 10 nucleotides line up with TRBD1. Germline CDR1 reads MDHEN; CDR2 reads SYDVKM. The CDR3 sequence is 15 residues long.

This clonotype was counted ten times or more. The CDR3 loop reads CSATGADRGYEQYF. CDR3 DNA: TGCAGCGCCACTGGGGCGGACAGGGGCTACGAGCAGTACTTC. V is TRBV29-1 and J is TRBJ2-7; 9 bases align to TRBD1. The CDR3 length is 14 residues. V lost 7 bases to trimming and J lost 3 bases; unmatched junction nucleotides: 10. Per germline, CDR1 SQVTM and CDR2 ANQGSEA.